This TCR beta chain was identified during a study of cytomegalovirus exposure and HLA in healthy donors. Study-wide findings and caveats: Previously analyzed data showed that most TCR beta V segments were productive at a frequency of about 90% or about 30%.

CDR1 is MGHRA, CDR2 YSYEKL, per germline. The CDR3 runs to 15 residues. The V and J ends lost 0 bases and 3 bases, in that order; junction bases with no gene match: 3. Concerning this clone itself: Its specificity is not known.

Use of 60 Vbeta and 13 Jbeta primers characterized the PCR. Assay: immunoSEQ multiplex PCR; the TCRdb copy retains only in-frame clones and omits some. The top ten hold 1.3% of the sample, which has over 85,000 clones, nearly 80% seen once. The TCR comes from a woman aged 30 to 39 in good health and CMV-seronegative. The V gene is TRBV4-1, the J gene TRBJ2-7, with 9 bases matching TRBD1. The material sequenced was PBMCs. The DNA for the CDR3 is TGCGCCAGCAGCCAAGATCGGGACAGGGTCTACGAGCAGTACTTC. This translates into CASSQDRDRVYEQYF.